The T cell receptor (beta chain) under discussion was sequenced for a study of identical twins. This clonotype was counted many times. Its antigen is still unknown. Study-wide results and caveats: In drawing conclusions, the study used cross-sectional statistical analysis and did not follow the same donors. Carriage of fewer insertions was seen in abundant cord blood beta clonotypes, whereas memory repertoires showed none. Sequences that were out-of-frame, alpha and twin-shared displayed an excess of low generation probability.

CDR3 length equals 13 residues. Germline V gives CDR1 SQVTM, CDR2 ANQGSEA. The ends were cut back, 4 bases at V and 7 bases at J, with 16 bases in the middle. A single record per CDR3 protein comes from TCRdb applying MiXCR to the 5' RACE reads. The sample records more than 1.5 million distinct CDR3 sequences, around 33% being singletons. The chain joins TRBV29-1 to TRBJ1-2, with D hard to call. The sample taken for sequencing was cord blood. This receptor was obtained from a newborn girl in good health. The CDR3 is CSVVVLPKGGYTF. In DNA form, the CDR3 reads TGCAGCGTTGTAGTACTTCCTAAGGGTGGCTACACCTTC.